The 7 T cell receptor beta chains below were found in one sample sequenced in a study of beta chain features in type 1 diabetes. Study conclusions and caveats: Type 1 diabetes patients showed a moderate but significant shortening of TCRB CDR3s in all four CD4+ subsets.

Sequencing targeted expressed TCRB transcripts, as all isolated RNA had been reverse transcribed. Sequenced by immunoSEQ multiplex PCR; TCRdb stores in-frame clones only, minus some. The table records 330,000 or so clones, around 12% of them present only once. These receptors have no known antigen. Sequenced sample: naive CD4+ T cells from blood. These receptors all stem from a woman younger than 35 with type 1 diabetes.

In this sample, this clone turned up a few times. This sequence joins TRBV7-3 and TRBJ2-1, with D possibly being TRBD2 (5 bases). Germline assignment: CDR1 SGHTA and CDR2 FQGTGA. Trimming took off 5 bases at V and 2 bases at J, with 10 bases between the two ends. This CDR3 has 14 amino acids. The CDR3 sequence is CASSIGRPYNEQFF. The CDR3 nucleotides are TGTGCCAGCAGCATAGGGAGACCCTACAATGAGCAGTTCTTC.

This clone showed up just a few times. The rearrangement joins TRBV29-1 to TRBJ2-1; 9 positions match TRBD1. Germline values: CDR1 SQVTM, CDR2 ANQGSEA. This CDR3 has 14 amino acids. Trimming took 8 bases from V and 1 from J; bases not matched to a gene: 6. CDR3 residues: CSCTGGLSYNEQFF. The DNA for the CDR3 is TGCAGCTGCACAGGGGGCTTATCCTACAATGAGCAGTTCTTC.

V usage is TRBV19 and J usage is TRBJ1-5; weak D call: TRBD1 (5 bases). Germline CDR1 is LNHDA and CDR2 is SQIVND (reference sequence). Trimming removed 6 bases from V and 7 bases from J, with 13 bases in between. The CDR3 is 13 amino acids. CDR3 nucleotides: TGTGCCAGTAGGCAAAGGGGCGCGCAGCCCCAGCATTTT. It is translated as CASRQRGAQPQHF.

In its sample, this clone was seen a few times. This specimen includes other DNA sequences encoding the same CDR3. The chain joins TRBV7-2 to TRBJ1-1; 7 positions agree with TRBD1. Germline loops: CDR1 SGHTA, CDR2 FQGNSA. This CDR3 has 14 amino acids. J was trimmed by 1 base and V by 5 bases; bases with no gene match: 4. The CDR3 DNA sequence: TGTGCCAGCAGCCCCGGGACAGCGAACACTGAAGCTTTCTTT. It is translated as CASSPGTANTEAFF.

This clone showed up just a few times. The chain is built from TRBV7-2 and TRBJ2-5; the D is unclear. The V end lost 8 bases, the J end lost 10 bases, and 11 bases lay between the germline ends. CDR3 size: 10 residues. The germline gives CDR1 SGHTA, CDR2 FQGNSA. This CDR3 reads CASCRFFQYF. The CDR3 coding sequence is TGTGCCAGCTGCAGGTTTTTCCAGTACTTC.

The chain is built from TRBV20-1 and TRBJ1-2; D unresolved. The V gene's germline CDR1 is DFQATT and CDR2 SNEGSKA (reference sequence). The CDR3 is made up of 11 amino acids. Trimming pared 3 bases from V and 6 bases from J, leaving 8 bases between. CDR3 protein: CSASFGDGYTF. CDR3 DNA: TGCAGTGCTAGCTTTGGAGATGGCTACACCTTC.

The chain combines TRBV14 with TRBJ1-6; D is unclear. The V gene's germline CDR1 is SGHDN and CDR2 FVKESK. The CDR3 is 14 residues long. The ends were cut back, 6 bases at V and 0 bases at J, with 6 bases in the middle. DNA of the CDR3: TGTGCCAGCAGTACAAGCTCCTATAATTCACCCCTCCACTTT. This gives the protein CASSTSSYNSPLHF.